This T cell receptor beta chain was sequenced in a study of T cell responses to AZD1222 COVID-19 vaccine. The assay was immunoSEQ multiplex PCR, and TCRdb's table has in-frame clones only and misses some. This sample yields around 71,000 clones, of which about four fifths are seen a single time; about an eighth belongs to the top ten. Second-dose schedules of about 4 or about 12 weeks were combined. Study-level results: At 160-218 and 743-854, vaccine-associated CD4 TCRs were dominant, and they spanned spike. It was only a handful of AZD1222 recipients who were seropositive at baseline.

Worth noting for this clone: Its antigen remains unknown.

This clonotype was obtained from an adult who received the AZD1222 COVID-19 vaccine. Sequencing was performed on peripheral blood, taken 28 days after the second AZD1222 dose.

CDR3 bases: TGCGCCAGCAGCTCAACCGGGACAGGGGTGGCAGATACGCAGTATTTT. Its translation: CASSSTGTGVADTQYF. The chain couples TRBV5-1 to TRBJ2-3; 10 bases agree with TRBD1. Germline CDR1 reads SGHRS; CDR2 reads YFSETQ. The CDR3 contains 16 residues. V was pared by 3 bases and J by 4 bases, with 8 bases of the junction left unmatched.